This T cell receptor beta chain was identified during a study of identical twins. cDNA carried unique molecular identifiers, and a universal primer site was added by template switching. TCRdb reanalysed the 5' RACE reads using MiXCR and keeps one entry per CDR3 protein. The profile shows roughly 630,000 distinct CDR3 sequences, around 7.5% of them singletons. Notes on the study in general: Compared with unrelated sharing, twin-shared out-of-frame alpha sequences had more low-probability sequences.

The donor group consisted entirely of healthy Caucasians. This clonotype has a count of ten or more. The antigen remains undetermined. Germline V gene sequence: CDR1 MGHRA, CDR2 YSYEKL. With V trimmed by 0 bases and J by 2 bases, 3 bases remained unmatched. The CDR3 is 15 residues long. The same specimen was also included in a second study, on yellow fever vaccine responses in identical twins.

This sequence was found in a woman aged 18-29 years in good health. The chain recombines TRBV4-1 with TRBJ1-2; 7 bases are shared with TRBD1. Sequencing was done on a sample of PBMCs. CDR3: CASSQDPGQNYGYTF. The CDR3, as DNA: TGCGCCAGCAGCCAAGATCCGGGACAGAACTATGGCTACACCTTC.